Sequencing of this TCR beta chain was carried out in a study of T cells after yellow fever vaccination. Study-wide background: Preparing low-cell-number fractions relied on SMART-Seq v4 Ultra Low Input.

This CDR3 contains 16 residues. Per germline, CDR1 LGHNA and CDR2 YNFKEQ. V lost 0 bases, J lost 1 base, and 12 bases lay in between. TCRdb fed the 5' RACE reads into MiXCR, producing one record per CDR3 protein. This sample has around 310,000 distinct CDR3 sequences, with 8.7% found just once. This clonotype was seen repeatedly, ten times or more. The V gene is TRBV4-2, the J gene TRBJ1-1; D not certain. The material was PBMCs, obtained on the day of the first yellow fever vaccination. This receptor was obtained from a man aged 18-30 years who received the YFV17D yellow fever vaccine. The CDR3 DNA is TGTGCCAGCAGCCAAGAGAGGGAACACCGGAACACTGAAGCTTTCTTT. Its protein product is CASSQEREHRNTEAFF.